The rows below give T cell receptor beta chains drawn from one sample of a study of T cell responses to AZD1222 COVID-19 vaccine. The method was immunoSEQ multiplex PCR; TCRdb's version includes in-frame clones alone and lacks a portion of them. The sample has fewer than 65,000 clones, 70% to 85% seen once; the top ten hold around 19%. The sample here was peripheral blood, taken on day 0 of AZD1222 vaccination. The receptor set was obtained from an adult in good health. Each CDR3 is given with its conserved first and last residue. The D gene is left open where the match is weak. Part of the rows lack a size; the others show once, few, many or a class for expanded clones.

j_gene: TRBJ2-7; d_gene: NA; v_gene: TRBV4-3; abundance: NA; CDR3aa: CASSQGVTSYEQYF; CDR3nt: TGCGCCAGCAGCCAAGGGGTTACCTCCTACGAGCAGTACTTC
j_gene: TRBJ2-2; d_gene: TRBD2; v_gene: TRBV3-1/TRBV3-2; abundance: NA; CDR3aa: CASRLAGGGTGELFF; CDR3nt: TGTGCCAGCAGGCTAGCGGGAGGGGGTACCGGGGAGCTGTTTTTT
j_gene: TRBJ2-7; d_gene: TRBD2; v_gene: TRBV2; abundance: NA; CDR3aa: CASNKGGSSRTYEQYF; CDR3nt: TGTGCCAGCAATAAGGGCGGGAGCTCTAGAACCTACGAGCAGTACTTC
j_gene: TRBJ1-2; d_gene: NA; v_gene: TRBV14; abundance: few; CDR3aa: CASSPFEGTGYTF; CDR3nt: TGTGCCAGCAGCCCATTCGAGGGTACTGGCTACACCTTC
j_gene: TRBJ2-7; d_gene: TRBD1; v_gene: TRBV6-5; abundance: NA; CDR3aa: CASSYQETGSYEQYF; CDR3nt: TGTGCCAGCAGTTATCAAGAGACAGGGTCCTACGAGCAGTACTTC
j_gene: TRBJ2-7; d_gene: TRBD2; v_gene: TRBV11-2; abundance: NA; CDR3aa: CASSLDGGTTEQYF; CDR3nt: TGTGCCAGCAGCTTAGATGGAGGGACTACCGAGCAGTACTTC
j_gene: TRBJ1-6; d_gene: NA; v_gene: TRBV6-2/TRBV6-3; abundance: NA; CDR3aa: CASSPIMGSYNSPLHF; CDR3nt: TGTGCCAGCAGCCCTATCATGGGCAGTTATAATTCACCCCTCCACTTT
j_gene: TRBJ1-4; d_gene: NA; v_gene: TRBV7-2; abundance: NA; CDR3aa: CASSLGWSYNEKLFF; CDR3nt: TGTGCCAGCAGCTTAGGGTGGTCTTATAATGAAAAACTGTTTTTT
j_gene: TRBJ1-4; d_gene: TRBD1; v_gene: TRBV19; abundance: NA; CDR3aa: CASSIDTQGGEKLFF; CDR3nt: TGTGCCAGTAGTATAGATACCCAGGGGGGCGAAAAACTGTTTTTT
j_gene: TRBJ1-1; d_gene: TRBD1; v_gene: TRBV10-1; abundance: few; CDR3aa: CASSSRGIEGAFF; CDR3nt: TGCGCCAGCAGCTCCAGGGGGATTGAGGGAGCTTTCTTT
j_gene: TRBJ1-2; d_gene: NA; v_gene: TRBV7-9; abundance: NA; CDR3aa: CASSLDVGYGYTF; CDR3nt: TGTGCCAGCAGCTTAGATGTCGGGTATGGCTACACCTTC
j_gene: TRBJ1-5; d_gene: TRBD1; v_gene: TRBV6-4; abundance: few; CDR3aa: CASSDRTTGGNQPQHF; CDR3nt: TGTGCCAGCAGTGACCGGACGACAGGGGGCAATCAGCCCCAGCATTTT
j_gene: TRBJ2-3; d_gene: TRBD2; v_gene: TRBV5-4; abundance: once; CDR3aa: CASSRRSSGTSTDTQYF; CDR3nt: TGTGCCAGCAGCCGTAGATCTAGCGGGACTAGCACAGATACGCAGTATTTT
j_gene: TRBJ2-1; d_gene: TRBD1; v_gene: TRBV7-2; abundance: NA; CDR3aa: CASTLDRGWDEQFF; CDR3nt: TGTGCCAGCACCCTGGACAGGGGATGGGATGAGCAGTTCTTC
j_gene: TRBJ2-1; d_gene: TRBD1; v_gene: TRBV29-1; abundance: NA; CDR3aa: CSVASQGARNEQFF; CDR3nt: TGCAGCGTTGCAAGCCAGGGGGCGCGCAATGAGCAGTTCTTC